This TCR beta chain was identified in a study of T cells in Graves' hyperthyroidism and ophthalmopathy. TCR beta CDR3 region amplification was performed from RNA transcripts. Initially, a first-round RT-PCR of the TCR CDR3 employed the HTBI primer set. MiXCR was run by TCRdb on the multiplex PCR reads, yielding one entry per CDR3 protein. The sample shows some 300,000 distinct CDR3 sequences, 10% to 15% of them seen only once. V lost 4 bases, J lost 4 bases, and 6 bases stayed unmatched. Germline V gives CDR1 SQVTM, CDR2 ANQGSEA. This CDR3 comprises 13 residues. This sequence was found in a young woman with Graves' hyperthyroidism that later progressed to Graves' ophthalmopathy. The sample was blood. The rearrangement uses TRBV29-1 and TRBJ2-5, with TRBD2 identical over 7 bases. CDR3 DNA sequence: TGCAGCGTTGTTTGGGGGGGGGGAGAGACCCAGTACTTC. Its translation: CSVVWGGGETQYF.